These 17 T cell receptor beta chains share one sample of origin, sequenced in a study of regulatory T cells in long-lasting Graves disease. Researchers made TCR beta libraries by using iRepertoire HTBI primers and running Arm-PCR on CDR3 regions. In TCRdb, the multiplex PCR reads were re-called with MiXCR into one record per CDR3 protein. The table records around 400,000 distinct CDR3 sequences, less than 20% of them present only once. This sample's time point: newly diagnosed GD, antithyroid drugs for less than 3 months. Making the TCR library involved RNA that had been extracted from PBMCs. The sample in question was peripheral blood mononuclear cells (PBMCs), obtained at new diagnosis, from a patient treated with antithyroid drugs. The source is a female donor with Graves disease.

This clonotype was observed a handful of times. A far larger clone lies a single base away; this is likely a read error. V usage is TRBV7-2 and J usage is TRBJ2-2; D not resolved. The CDR3 loop spans 14 amino acids. The germline V gene encodes CDR1 SGHTA and CDR2 FQGNSA. CDR3 loop: CASSLGRNAGELFF. In nucleotides, the CDR3 is TGTGCCAGCAGCTTAGGCAGGAACGCCGGGGAGCTGTTTTTT.

This clonotype was picked up many times. The V call is TRBV12-3 or TRBV12-4, the J call TRBJ1-2, with D possibly TRBD1 on 6 matching bases. Deletions cut 3 bases from V and 4 bases from J, with 15 bases between. The CDR3 totals 15 residues. The CDR3 loop reads CASSFDFPGAYGYTF. CDR3 nucleotides: TGTGCCAGCAGTTTCGACTTCCCAGGGGCCTATGGCTACACCTTC.

The chain links TRBV6-5 to TRBJ1-5, with D tentatively TRBD1 (5 bases). The CDR3 length is 14 residues. The V gene's germline CDR1 is MNHEY and CDR2 SVGAGI. V was shortened by 2 bases and J by 3 bases, with 8 bases between the two germline ends. In nucleotides, the CDR3 is TGTGCCAGCAGTTACCTGGGGGTCAATCAGCCCCAGCATTTT. Protein: CASSYLGVNQPQHF.

The chain is built from TRBV28 and TRBJ2-7; D remains ambiguous. This CDR3 spans 12 amino acids. Per the germline V gene, CDR1 is MDHEN and CDR2 is SYDVKM. Trimming stripped 4 bases from V and 6 bases from J, with 10 bases between. The CDR3 coding sequence is TGTGCCAGCAGTTCCAGGATACGCGAGCAGTACTTC. Its translation: CASSSRIREQYF.

This clonotype was seen at least ten times. The rearrangement uses TRBV9 and TRBJ2-1; D may be TRBD1 (5 bases). Germline assignment: CDR1 SGDLS and CDR2 YYNGEE. The CDR3 length is 15 residues. V dropped 0 bases and J dropped 0 bases, with 7 bases sitting between them. CDR3 in amino acids: CASSVARASYNEQFF. Written as DNA, the CDR3 is TGTGCCAGCAGCGTAGCCAGGGCCTCCTACAATGAGCAGTTCTTC.

This clonotype was recorded at least ten times. The chain combines TRBV6-5 with TRBJ2-1; 11 bases line up with TRBD2. Looked up from germline, CDR1 is MNHEY and CDR2 is SVGAGI. This CDR3 region has 20 residues. V dropped 4 bases and J dropped 1; count of bases not matched to a gene: 15. The CDR3 here is CASSSLSGRDSFLSYNEQFF. The CDR3 coding sequence is TGTGCCAGCAGTTCCCTTAGCGGGAGGGATTCCTTTCTATCCTACAATGAGCAGTTCTTC.

This clonotype was seen repeatedly, ten times or more. The chain joins TRBV6-1 to TRBJ1-1; tentatively, D is TRBD1 (5 bases). The CDR3 sequence is 16 residues long. Trimming cost V 2 bases and J 3 bases, with 16 bases left between them. Germline V gene lookup returns CDR1 MNHNS and CDR2 SASEGT. The CDR3 is CASSEYPPGLHTEAFF. CDR3 nucleotides: TGTGCCAGCAGTGAATACCCCCCAGGGTTACACACTGAAGCTTTCTTT.

This clonotype has at least ten counts. V and J are TRBV7-9 and TRBJ2-2; D may be TRBD2 (6 bases). The CDR3 runs 15 residues. The V and J ends lost 5 bases and 4 bases respectively, with 14 bases between them. The germline CDR1 and CDR2 sequences are SEHNR and FQNEAQ (reference sequence). CDR3 coding DNA: TGTGCCAGCAGCCGGTGGGGAGGCGGCACCGGGGAGCTGTTTTTT. This translates into CASSRWGGGTGELFF.

The sample holds many counts of this clonotype. The chain employs TRBV20-1 and TRBJ2-3; 10 nucleotides agree with TRBD2. CDR1 is DFQATT and CDR2 is SNEGSKA in the germline V gene (reference sequence). V was clipped by 5 bases and J by 4 bases; unmatched bases: 18. This CDR3 is 18 amino acids long. CDR3 loop: CSAPTRRGLAVEPDTQYF. Written as DNA, the CDR3 is TGCAGTGCTCCCACGCGGCGTGGACTAGCGGTCGAACCAGATACGCAGTATTTT.

There are many counts of this clonotype. The genes are TRBV6-5 and TRBJ2-7; TRBD2 might be the D (5 bases). V dropped 2 bases and J dropped 1 base, with 18 bases sitting between them. Germline CDR1 is MNHEY and CDR2 is SVGAGI. CDR3 length equals 17 residues. CDR3 nucleotides: TGTGCCAGCAGTTACGAGGGTTCAGGAACACTATCCTACGAGCAGTACTTC. It translates to CASSYEGSGTLSYEQYF.

This clonotype was recorded at least ten times. The V gene is TRBV7-9, the J gene TRBJ2-5; D assignment may be TRBD1 or TRBD2 (5 bases each). CDR3 size: 16 residues. V was pared by 6 bases and J by 0 bases, with 17 bases between. The V gene's germline CDR1 is SEHNR and CDR2 FQNEAQ (reference sequence). The CDR3 reads CASSPYPGPNQETQYF. CDR3 coding DNA: TGTGCCAGCAGTCCCTACCCGGGACCGAACCAAGAGACCCAGTACTTC. Full variable domain (remainder filled in from reference TRBV7-9 and TRBJ2-5): DTGVSQNPRHKITKRGQNVTFRCDPISEHNRLYWYRQTLGQGPEFLTYFQNEAQLEKSRLLSDRFSAERPKGSFSTLEIQRTEQGDSAMYLCASSPYPGPNQETQYFGPGTRLLVL.

This clonotype was detected many times. The V gene is TRBV12-3 or TRBV12-4, the J gene TRBJ2-4; 7 bases agree with TRBD1. V gave up 3 bases and J gave up 2 bases; unmatched junction bases: 1. The CDR3 runs 14 residues. CDR3 bases: TGTGCCAGCAGTTTGACAGGGCCCAAAAACATTCAGTACTTC. It is translated as CASSLTGPKNIQYF.

CDR3 in amino acids: CASGGQGTSGANVLTF. The CDR3 region has the DNA TGTGCTAGTGGTGGACAGGGGACCTCTGGGGCCAACGTCCTGACTTTC. The V call is TRBV12-5, the J call TRBJ2-6, with TRBD1 matching over 9 bases. The CDR3 contains 16 residues. Germline V lookup: CDR1 LGHNT, CDR2 FRNRAP. V was pared by 5 bases and J by 0 bases, with 2 bases of the junction left unmatched.

The chain recombines TRBV6-1 with TRBJ2-7; TRBD1 or TRBD2 may be the D gene (5 bases each). The CDR3 runs to 14 residues. Looked up from germline, CDR1 is MNHNS and CDR2 is SASEGT. V lost 6 bases to trimming and J lost 2 bases, with 14 bases between them. The chain's CDR3 is CASSGRDGTYEQYF. DNA for the CDR3: TGTGCCAGCAGCGGCCGGGACGGTACCTACGAGCAGTACTTC.

This clonotype came up a few times. The CDR3 loop reads CASRRGPGKDEQFF. The CDR3 DNA reads as TGTGCCAGCCGTAGGGGGCCGGGTAAGGATGAGCAGTTCTTC. J is TRBJ2-1 and V is TRBV28, with 7 bases lining up with TRBD1. CDR1 and CDR2 from the germline V gene are MDHEN and SYDVKM. The CDR3 is made up of 14 amino acids. After removal of 8 bases from V and 8 bases from J, the junction contained 12 bases not matched to a gene.

The chain is built from TRBV12-5 and TRBJ1-5, with 7 nucleotides matching TRBD1. Germline V lookup: CDR1 LGHNT, CDR2 FRNRAP. CDR3 length: 18 residues. The junction had 9 bases not matched to a gene; V was cut back by 1 base and J by 0 bases. The CDR3 nucleotides read TGTGCTAGTGGTTTGGGGGGACAGTCATCCTATAGCAATCAGCCCCAGCATTTT. This codes for CASGLGGQSSYSNQPQHF.

This clonotype was found many times. V gene TRBV7-9 combines with J gene TRBJ1-4; 9 nucleotides agree with TRBD1. CDR3 size: 15 residues. J lost 6 bases, V lost 5 bases, and 7 bases had no gene match. Per germline, CDR1 SEHNR and CDR2 FQNEAQ (reference sequence). This CDR3 is CASSPRDREDEKLFF. Written as DNA, the CDR3 is TGTGCCAGCAGCCCCCGGGACAGGGAAGATGAAAAACTGTTTTTT.